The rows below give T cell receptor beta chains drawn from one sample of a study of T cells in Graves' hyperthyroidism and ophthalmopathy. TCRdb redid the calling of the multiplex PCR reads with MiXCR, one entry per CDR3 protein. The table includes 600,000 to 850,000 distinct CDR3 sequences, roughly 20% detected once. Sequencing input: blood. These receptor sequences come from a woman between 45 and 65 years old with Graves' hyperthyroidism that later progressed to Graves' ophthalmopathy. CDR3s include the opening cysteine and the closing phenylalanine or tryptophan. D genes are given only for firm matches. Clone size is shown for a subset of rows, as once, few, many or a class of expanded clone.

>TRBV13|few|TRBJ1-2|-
TGTGCCAGCAGCTTAGGACGGACTGAAGATGGCTACACCTTC
CASSLGRTEDGYTF
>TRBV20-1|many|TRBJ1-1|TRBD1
TGCAGTGCTGGGGACAGGGGATACACTGAAGCTTTCTTT
CSAGDRGYTEAFF
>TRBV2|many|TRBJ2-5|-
TGTGCCAGCACTCGGCAGGGAGGCATGCAAGAGACCCAGTACTTC
CASTRQGGMQETQYF
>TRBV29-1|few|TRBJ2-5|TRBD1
TGCAGCGTTGGTATTGGGACAGGCTTTTCGGAGACCCAGTACTTC
CSVGIGTGFSETQYF
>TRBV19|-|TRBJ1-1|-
TGTGCCAGTAGTCCCACTCTCTTACAGTTACGGGCCGAAGCTTTCTTT
CASSPTLLQLRAEAFF
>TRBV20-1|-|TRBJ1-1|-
TGCAGTGCTTCCCTCCTGGACGCTGAAGCTTTCTTT
CSASLLDAEAFF
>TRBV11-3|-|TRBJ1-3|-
TGTGCCAGCAGCTTCCGAACGGGTTCTGGAAACACCATATATTTT
CASSFRTGSGNTIYF
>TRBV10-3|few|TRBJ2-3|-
TGTGCCATCAGTGAGGTGGAGGGTGAAGATACGCAGTATTTT
CAISEVEGEDTQYF
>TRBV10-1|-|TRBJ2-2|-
TGCGCCAGCAGTGAGAGCGGTCCGAACGCCGGGGAGCTGTTTTTT
CASSESGPNAGELFF
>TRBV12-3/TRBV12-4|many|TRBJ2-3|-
TGTGCCAGCAGTCTCAGGGGTCCCGCAGATACGCAGTATTTT
CASSLRGPADTQYF
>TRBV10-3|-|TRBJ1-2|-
TGTGCCATCAGTGGTGGGGGCAGAGCTAACTATGGCTACACCTTC
CAISGGGRANYGYTF
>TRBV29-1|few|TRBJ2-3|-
TGCAGCGTTGAGGGGTACATCACAGATACGCAGTATTTT
CSVEGYITDTQYF
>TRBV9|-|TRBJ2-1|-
TGTGCCAGCAGTAGCTCGAGTGGTGGCGATGAGCAGTTCTTC
CASSSSSGGDEQFF
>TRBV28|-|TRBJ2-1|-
TGTGCCAGCACCCTAGAGGCAGAACTAGGGAATGAGCAGTTCTTC
CASTLEAELGNEQFF
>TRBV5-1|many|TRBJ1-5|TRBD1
TGCGCCAGCAGGGTCGGGACAGGGGGCGGGCAGCCCCAGCATTTT
CASRVGTGGGQPQHF